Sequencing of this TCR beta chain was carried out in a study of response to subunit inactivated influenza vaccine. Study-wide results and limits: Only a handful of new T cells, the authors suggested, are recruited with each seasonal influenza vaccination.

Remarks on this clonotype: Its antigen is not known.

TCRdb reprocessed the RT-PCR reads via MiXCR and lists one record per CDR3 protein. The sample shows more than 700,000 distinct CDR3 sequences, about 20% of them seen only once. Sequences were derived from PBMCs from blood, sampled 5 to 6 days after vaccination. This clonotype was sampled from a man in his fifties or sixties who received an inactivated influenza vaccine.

The DNA of the CDR3 is TGTGCCAGCAGCCTGGGGATAGGGACTAGCGGGGGGAATGAGCAGTTCTTC. It codes for CASSLGIGTSGGNEQFF. The V and J genes are TRBV5-4 and TRBJ2-1; 15 nucleotides align to TRBD2. The CDR3 covers 17 residues. Per the germline V gene, CDR1 is SGHNT and CDR2 is YYREEE (reference sequence). V trimming: 4 bases; J trimming: 7 bases; junction bases outside the gene matches: 9.